In this sample, the clone carrying this T cell receptor (beta chain) turned up a few times. Its antigen is unknown. The assay was immunoSEQ multiplex PCR, and TCRdb's table has in-frame clones only and misses some. The table shows about 64,000 clones, with about 72% occurring only once. Once cultured for more than nine days, the cells underwent separation to obtain CD4+ T cells. CDR3 length equals 14 residues. V shed 3 bases and J 6 bases; nucleotides not matched to a gene: 5. CDR1 and CDR2 (germline): LGHNT, FRNRAP. The source of the sample is a study of vaccination effects on CD4 cells after COVID-19.

The rearrangement joins TRBV12-5 to TRBJ2-1, with 7 bases aligning to TRBD2. This clonotype originated in a human donor who had a prior SARS-CoV-2 infection. The sample here was CD4+ T cells from PBMCs cultured without peptide, taken before COVID-19 vaccination. The CDR3 sequence is CASGFIGRGNEQFF. CDR3 nucleotide sequence: TGTGCTAGTGGTTTCATAGGGAGGGGCAATGAGCAGTTCTTC.